The T cell receptor beta chain described here comes from a study of T-cell reconstitution after alpha-beta-depleted transplantation in children. This clonotype showed up just a few times. V lost 5 bases, J lost 5 bases, and 10 bases lay in between. CDR1 and CDR2 (germline): SEHNR, FQNEAQ (reference sequence). The CDR3 is 13 amino acids. For TCRbeta, the library was prepared with unique molecular identifiers. TCRdb called the PCR reads again in MiXCR, with one record for every CDR3 protein. The data show hundreds of thousands of distinct CDR3 sequences, more than 10% seen once. This sequence originates from a human donor who donated a stem cell graft to a child with acute lymphoblastic leukemia. The genes are TRBV7-9 and TRBJ2-1; D is unresolved. The sample in question was PBMCs from the stem cell graft donor, obtained from the stem cell graft. In DNA, the CDR3 is TGTGCCAGCAGCATACCGATCAACAATGAGCAGTTCTTC. Amino acid sequence: CASSIPINNEQFF.